This is a list of T cell receptor beta chains from one sample in a study of T-cell reconstitution after alpha-beta-depleted transplantation in children. TCRdb passed the PCR reads through MiXCR, listing each CDR3 protein once. This table holds 100,000 or so distinct CDR3 sequences, around a sixth found once. Sequenced here: PBMCs, mostly from graft donor cells, sampled 180 days after TCRalphabeta/CD19-depleted stem cell transplant. These receptors all come from a male patient aged 2 to 9 who had a stem cell transplant for acute lymphoblastic leukemia, so the T cells may come from the graft donor. Each CDR3 is given with its conserved first and last residue. D genes are given only for firm matches. Clone size, where shown, is once, few, many, or a class for clones that have expanded.

V gene	D gene	CDR3 length	J gene	clone size	CDR3 protein	CDR3 DNA
TRBV27	TRBD1	13	TRBJ2-7	many	CASSRTGTGEQYF	TGTGCCAGCAGCCGGACAGGGACCGGGGAGCAGTACTTC
TRBV9	NA	12	TRBJ1-1	few	CASGKGNTEAFF	TGTGCCAGCGGAAAGGGAAACACTGAAGCTTTCTTT
TRBV6-1	NA	16	TRBJ1-1	NA	CASSRHLVDRQGEAFF	TGTGCCAGCAGTAGACACCTCGTTGACAGGCAGGGTGAAGCTTTCTTT
TRBV10-3	NA	17	TRBJ1-2	NA	CAISARGRGHRDYGYTF	TGTGCCATCAGTGCCCGAGGTAGGGGACACCGAGACTATGGCTACACCTTC
TRBV5-1	NA	16	TRBJ2-2	many	CASSFGGLSGTGELFF	TGCGCCAGCAGCTTTGGAGGGCTGAGCGGCACCGGGGAGCTGTTTTTT
TRBV7-9	NA	15	TRBJ2-2	NA	CASSLGLVNTGELFF	TGTGCCAGCAGCTTAGGTCTTGTGAACACCGGGGAGCTGTTTTTT
TRBV2	NA	9	TRBJ1-1	few	CASGRSAFF	TGTGCCAGCGGGAGGTCAGCTTTCTTT
TRBV24-1	TRBD2	15	TRBJ2-1	NA	CATSDLQFGGSEQFF	TGTGCCACCAGTGATTTGCAGTTCGGGGGGAGTGAGCAGTTCTTC
TRBV5-1	NA	14	TRBJ2-2	few	CASSFRQNTGELFF	TGCGCCAGCAGCTTTAGACAGAACACCGGGGAGCTGTTTTTT
TRBV20-1	TRBD1	16	TRBJ1-6	few	CSARTGVWQRGSPLHF	TGCAGTGCTCGGACAGGGGTTTGGCAACGGGGTTCACCCCTCCACTTT
TRBV20-1	NA	17	TRBJ2-6	NA	CSATSRDTISGANVLTF	TGCAGTGCCACTAGCCGGGACACTATCTCTGGGGCCAACGTCCTGACTTTC
TRBV12-3/TRBV12-4	TRBD1	15	TRBJ1-2	NA	CASSVDRDINYGYTF	TGTGCCAGCAGTGTTGACAGGGACATAAACTATGGCTACACCTTC
TRBV21-1	NA	18	TRBJ2-1	NA	CASSKDIQAPSSYNEQFF	TGTGCCAGCAGCAAAGACATACAGGCCCCCAGCTCCTACAATGAGCAGTTCTTC
TRBV7-8	TRBD1	16	TRBJ1-5	few	CASSPHRDRGYQPQHF	TGTGCCAGCAGCCCACACCGGGACAGGGGTTATCAGCCCCAGCATTTT
TRBV29-1	NA	11	TRBJ2-1	NA	CSADTYNEQFF	TGCAGCGCCGACACCTACAATGAGCAGTTCTTC
TRBV28	NA	16	TRBJ2-1	few	CASRGGGGWVRDEQFF	TGTGCCAGCAGGGGGGGTGGGGGCTGGGTAAGAGATGAGCAGTTCTTC
TRBV5-1	TRBD1	14	TRBJ1-1	NA	CASSTGGMNTEAFF	TGCGCCAGCAGCACAGGGGGAATGAACACTGAAGCTTTCTTT
TRBV7-8	NA	13	TRBJ1-6	few	CASSLGGGDTLHF	TGTGCCAGCAGCTTAGGGGGGGGGGACACCCTCCACTTT
TRBV20-1	NA	14	TRBJ2-5	NA	CSARDTLVQETQYF	TGCAGTGCTAGAGATACACTAGTCCAAGAGACCCAGTACTTC
TRBV9	NA	14	TRBJ2-1	few	CASSLSTVGNEQFF	TGTGCCAGCAGCCTATCGACGGTGGGCAATGAGCAGTTCTTC
TRBV7-8	NA	18	TRBJ1-1	NA	CASQQRQLIVLVNTEAFF	TGTGCCAGCCAGCAGAGACAGCTTATCGTCTTGGTGAACACTGAAGCTTTCTTT
TRBV11-2	TRBD2	15	TRBJ2-3	few	CASSPSGASTDTQYF	TGTGCCAGCAGCCCGAGCGGGGCAAGCACAGATACGCAGTATTTT
TRBV7-6	NA	16	TRBJ2-7	NA	CASSQEGGPLPYEQYF	TGTGCCAGCAGCCAGGAGGGGGGGCCCTTACCTTACGAGCAGTACTTC
TRBV4-3	TRBD2	17	TRBJ2-3	NA	CASSQGYKAGSTDTQYF	TGCGCCAGCAGCCAGGGGTACAAAGCGGGGAGCACAGATACGCAGTATTTT
TRBV7-2	NA	16	TRBJ2-7	few	CASSLDSSDYTYEQYF	TGTGCCAGCAGCTTAGATTCGTCGGACTACACCTACGAGCAGTACTTC
TRBV6-2/TRBV6-3	NA	14	TRBJ2-3	many	CASRGWGLTDTQYF	TGTGCCAGCAGAGGATGGGGCTTGACAGATACGCAGTATTTT
TRBV6-2/TRBV6-3	NA	16	TRBJ2-1	few	CASSEIGLGIYNEQFF	TGTGCCAGCAGCGAAATCGGGCTGGGGATATACAATGAGCAGTTCTTC
TRBV5-1	TRBD1	13	TRBJ1-2	many	CASSQGQGEGYTF	TGCGCCAGCAGCCAGGGACAGGGCGAGGGCTACACCTTC
TRBV12-3/TRBV12-4	NA	17	TRBJ2-2	NA	CASSAIGTRAPTGELFF	TGTGCCAGCAGCGCAATAGGGACCCGGGCCCCCACCGGGGAGCTGTTTTTT
TRBV7-8	NA	14	TRBJ2-1	NA	CASSTPGRSNEQFF	TGTGCCAGCAGCACCCCGGGACGCTCCAATGAGCAGTTCTTC
TRBV25-1	TRBD2	16	TRBJ2-7	few	CASSPPGGRSSYEQYF	TGTGCCAGCAGCCCACCGGGGGGGCGAAGCTCCTACGAGCAGTACTTC
TRBV11-1	TRBD1	20	TRBJ2-1	NA	CASSFFGQGGRKSSYNEQFF	TGTGCCAGCAGCTTTTTTGGACAGGGAGGCCGAAAAAGCTCCTACAATGAGCAGTTCTTC
TRBV29-1	NA	14	TRBJ2-6	NA	CSVAADGGANVLTF	TGCAGCGTTGCCGCGGACGGTGGGGCCAACGTCCTGACTTTC
TRBV20-1	NA	15	TRBJ1-5	NA	CSARDSGLGNQPQHF	TGCAGTGCTAGAGATAGCGGTCTGGGCAATCAGCCCCAGCATTTT
TRBV15	TRBD1	14	TRBJ1-2	few	CATSFSGGQYGYTF	TGTGCCACCAGCTTCTCAGGGGGACAATATGGCTACACCTTC
TRBV5-1	NA	18	TRBJ2-7	NA	CASSLDLLGRGMSYEQYF	TGCGCCAGCAGCTTGGATCTACTGGGGAGGGGGATGTCCTACGAGCAGTACTTC
TRBV5-1	TRBD2	15	TRBJ2-3	many	CASSTGGPVTDTQYF	TGCGCCAGCAGCACGGGGGGGCCAGTCACAGATACGCAGTATTTT